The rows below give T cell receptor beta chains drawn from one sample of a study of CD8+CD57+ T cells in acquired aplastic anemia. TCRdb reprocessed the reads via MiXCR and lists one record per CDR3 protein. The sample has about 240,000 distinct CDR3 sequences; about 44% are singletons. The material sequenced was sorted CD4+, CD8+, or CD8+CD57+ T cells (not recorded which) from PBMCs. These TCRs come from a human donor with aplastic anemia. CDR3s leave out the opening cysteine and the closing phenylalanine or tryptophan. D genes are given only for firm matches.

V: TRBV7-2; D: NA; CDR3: ASSLPSRSPQETQY
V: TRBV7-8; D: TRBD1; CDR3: ASSRGQGNQPQH
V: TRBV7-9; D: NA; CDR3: ASSGFRGSSYNEQF
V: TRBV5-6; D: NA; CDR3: ASSLGVPNTEAF
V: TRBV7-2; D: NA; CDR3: ASSRLEGTQY
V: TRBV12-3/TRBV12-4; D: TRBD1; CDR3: ASSFGGTGPF
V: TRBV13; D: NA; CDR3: ASSLEGHRNTEAF
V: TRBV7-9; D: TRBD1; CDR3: ASSLGSTGVGNTIY
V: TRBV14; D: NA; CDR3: ASSRQGSRYEQY
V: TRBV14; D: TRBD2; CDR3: ASSQGGGRIDEQY
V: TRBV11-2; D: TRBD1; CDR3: ASSTPGQGRYEQY
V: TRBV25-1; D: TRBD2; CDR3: ASSELGGGRGSYEQY
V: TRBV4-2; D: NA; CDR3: ASSQSLGGNEQF
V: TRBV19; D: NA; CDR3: ASSTGPVYQETQY
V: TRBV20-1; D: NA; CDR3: SASGLSDTEAF
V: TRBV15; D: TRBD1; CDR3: ATSSLEGQGQFTEAF
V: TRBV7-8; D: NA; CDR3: ASSLAVTYGYT
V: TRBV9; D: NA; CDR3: ASSQGDGGYYGYT
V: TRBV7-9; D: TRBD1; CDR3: ASWDRGQGFTEAF
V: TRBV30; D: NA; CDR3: AYLPGLGYGYT
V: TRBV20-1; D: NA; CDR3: SASGGPHEQF
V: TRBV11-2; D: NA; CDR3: ASSLIYEQY
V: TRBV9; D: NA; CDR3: ASSGTGVESGANVLT
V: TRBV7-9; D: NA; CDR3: ASTLEGGNTEAF
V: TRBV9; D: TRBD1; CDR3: ASSVTGSPYNEQF
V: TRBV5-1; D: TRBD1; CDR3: ASSLTGTGVNSPLH
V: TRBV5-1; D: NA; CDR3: ASSLGTGRGVLNTEAF
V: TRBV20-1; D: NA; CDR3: SARDGREKNEH
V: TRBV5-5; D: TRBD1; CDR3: ASSYRQGYQPQH
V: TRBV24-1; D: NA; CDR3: ATSDPVRVADTQY
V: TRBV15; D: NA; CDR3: ATSSLPGGRGTDTQY
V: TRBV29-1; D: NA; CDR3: SVHRANTEAF
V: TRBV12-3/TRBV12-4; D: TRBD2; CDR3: ASSLFLAGSYNEQF
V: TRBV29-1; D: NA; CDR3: SVELQGPFYGYT
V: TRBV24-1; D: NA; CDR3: ATSDPSGSTDTQY
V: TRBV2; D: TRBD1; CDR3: ASRNGQGRNSYNEQF
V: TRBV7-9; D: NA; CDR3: ASSLVGSYYGYT